This entry concerns a single T cell receptor beta chain. These data belong to a study of OX40 agonist ivuxolimab in advanced cancers. Repertoires were generated with immunoSEQ multiplex PCR, while TCRdb's copy carries only in-frame clones and drops some. Among about 58,000 clones, about 81% were seen once, and the ten largest hold 0.7% to 0.8%. V shed 4 bases and J shed 3 bases, with 15 bases lying between them. Germline V gives CDR1 LGHNA, CDR2 YNFKEQ. The CDR3 length is 15 residues. The sequence was obtained from an adult with an advanced solid tumor such as melanoma, head and neck, liver or kidney cancer. V gene TRBV4-2 combines with J gene TRBJ1-2, with TRBD1 as a possible D gene (5 bases). The sample here was CD4+ or CD8+ T cells sorted from blood, taken in a trial of the OX40 agonist ivuxolimab. In DNA, the CDR3 is TGTGCCAGCAGCCCCCCGAGGGGCGGGGACTATGGCTACACCTTC. Protein product: CASSPPRGGDYGYTF.